A single sample gave rise to the 20 T cell receptor beta chains below, sequenced in a study of T cell responses to AZD1222 COVID-19 vaccine (dated by TCRdb to about 2021). To prepare the library, the immunoSEQ multiplex PCR assay was applied. Drawn from immuneACCESS, this table holds only the in-frame rearrangements with V and J called that TCRdb kept. Clones are partly lost; checked studies trace under half to an unresolved V gene and leave the rest unexplained. The sample table shows roughly 180,000 clones, and 85% to 95% are seen once. Of the sample, 1% falls within the top ten clones. This specimen's time point label, interpreted: about 28 days (+/-7) after the second vaccine dose. The intended sense of this specimen's treatment or condition label: meningococcal conjugate vaccine given as trial control. Sequenced material: peripheral blood, taken 28 days after the second dose of the MenACWY control vaccine. These receptors all stem from an adult who received the MenACWY meningococcal vaccine as a control.

V gene TRBV2 combines with J gene TRBJ1-2; no firm D call. Germline CDR1 is SNHLY and CDR2 is FYNNEI. The CDR3 is 11 residues long. V was cut by 3 bases and J by 6 bases, with 5 bases left in between. This chain's CDR3 is CASSESHGYTF. CDR3 nucleotides: TGTGCCAGCAGTGAGAGCCATGGCTACACCTTC.

The gene calls are TRBV30 and TRBJ2-1; D not resolved. Germline V lookup: CDR1 GTSNPN, CDR2 SVGIG (reference sequence). V lost 4 bases and J 0 bases, leaving 19 bases between the germline ends. The CDR3 loop spans 17 amino acids. The CDR3 loop reads CAWKPWQRYSSYNEQFF. The CDR3 nucleotides read TGTGCCTGGAAACCCTGGCAGCGATACAGCTCCTACAATGAGCAGTTCTTC.

This sequence joins TRBV30 and TRBJ1-5; no reliable D call. V dropped 0 bases and J dropped 4 bases, with 13 bases sitting between them. The CDR3 is 15 amino acids. Germline V gene lookup returns CDR1 GTSNPN and CDR2 SVGIG (reference sequence). The CDR3, as DNA: TGTGCCTGGAGTGTACCGAACCAGCGGAATCAGCCCCAGCATTTT. Translated: CAWSVPNQRNQPQHF.

This chain uses TRBV18 with TRBJ2-5; D unclear. CDR1 is KGHSH, CDR2 LQKENI, per germline. CDR3 length: 13 residues. Trimming took 5 bases from V and 0 from J, leaving 7 bases between them. The CDR3 DNA reads TGTGCCAGCTCAGCGGAGTACCAAGAGACCCAGTACTTC. This translates into CASSAEYQETQYF.

The chain joins TRBV4-3 to TRBJ1-1, with D maybe TRBD1 (6 bases). This CDR3 has 13 amino acids. Trimming took 2 bases from V and 7 from J, leaving 11 bases between them. CDR1 and CDR2 from the germline V gene are LGHNA and YSLEER. The chain's CDR3 is CASSQNLQGEAFF. The CDR3 DNA sequence: TGCGCCAGCAGCCAAAATTTACAGGGTGAAGCTTTCTTT.

This chain links TRBV9 with TRBJ1-2; TRBD1 is a possible D gene (6 bases). Looked up from germline, CDR1 is SGDLS and CDR2 is YYNGEE. Trimming removed 0 bases at V and 3 bases at J, with 6 bases between. CDR3 length: 13 amino acids. In DNA form, the CDR3 reads TGTGCCAGCAGCGTAGACAGGGACTATGGCTACACCTTC. Translated, it gives CASSVDRDYGYTF.

Note on this clone: This sample also contains other DNA sequences that code for the same CDR3. This rearrangement joins TRBV30 to TRBJ1-5; 7 bases are a match to TRBD1. Germline CDR1 and CDR2: GTSNPN and SVGIG (reference sequence). Germline trimming cut 0 bases from V and 4 bases from J; bases unmatched to any gene: 0. The CDR3 is 13 residues long. The DNA of the CDR3 is TGTGCCTGGAGTGTGGGACAGAATCAGCCCCAGCATTTT. This gives the protein CAWSVGQNQPQHF.

CDR3 amino acids: CASSAAAGFYNEQFF. DNA for the CDR3: TGCGCCAGCAGCGCCGCTGCGGGGTTCTACAATGAGCAGTTCTTC. The V gene is TRBV5-1, the J gene TRBJ2-1, with D perhaps matching TRBD2 (6 bases). This CDR3 contains 15 residues. The germline V and J ends were trimmed by 4 bases and 3 bases, with 14 bases remaining between them. Looked up from germline, CDR1 is SGHRS and CDR2 is YFSETQ.

The genes are TRBV12-3 or TRBV12-4 and TRBJ1-2; TRBD1 is a possible D gene (5 bases). The CDR3 is 13 amino acids. The V gene lost 3 bases and the J gene lost 8 bases, with 13 bases spanning the gap. CDR3 DNA sequence: TGTGCCAGCAGTTTTTCGGGACGGGTCGGCTACACCTTC. Translating it yields CASSFSGRVGYTF.

This clone is a singleton in its sample. V gene TRBV9 combines with J gene TRBJ2-7; D gene uncertain. The ends were cut back, 4 bases at V and 1 base at J, with 18 bases in the middle. The germline CDR1 and CDR2 sequences are SGDLS and YYNGEE. The CDR3 sequence is 16 residues long. The CDR3 spells CASSPRGTVGSYEQYF. For the CDR3, the DNA is TGTGCCAGCAGCCCACGAGGCACAGTTGGGTCCTACGAGCAGTACTTC.

V gene TRBV5-4 combines with J gene TRBJ1-2; TRBD1 might be the D (6 bases). This CDR3 is 14 amino acids long. The V gene lost 5 bases and the J gene lost 8 bases, with 19 bases spanning the gap. Germline V lookup: CDR1 SGHNT, CDR2 YYREEE (reference sequence). The CDR3: CASSPPGHRGGYTF. CDR3 DNA sequence: TGTGCCAGCAGTCCGCCGGGACACCGTGGGGGCTACACCTTC.

This chain uses TRBV19 with TRBJ2-3, with 10 nucleotides matching TRBD1. Germline CDR1 is LNHDA and CDR2 is SQIVND (reference sequence). V was pared by 8 bases and J by 0 bases, with 5 bases of the junction left unmatched. The CDR3 sequence is 15 residues long. The CDR3 nucleotides are TGTGCCAGTGGGTGGGGACAGGGGAGCACAGATACGCAGTATTTT. Protein product: CASGWGQGSTDTQYF.

The chain employs TRBV5-1 and TRBJ1-1, with a tentative D call TRBD1 (6 bases). The CDR3 length is 14 residues. Trimming left V 3 bases short and J 2 bases short, with 11 bases between. The germline gives CDR1 SGHRS, CDR2 YFSETQ. CDR3 amino acids: CASSWDITNTEAFF. The DNA for the CDR3 is TGCGCCAGCAGCTGGGACATCACCAACACTGAAGCTTTCTTT.

The genes are TRBV7-2 and TRBJ1-5; D not certain. The CDR3 has 13 amino acids. V lost 4 bases and J lost 10, with 14 bases in between. Germline CDR1 reads SGHTA; CDR2 reads FQGNSA. The CDR3 DNA sequence: TGTGCCAGCAGCTCGGGCAGGCAGGAACCCCAGCATTTT. Protein product: CASSSGRQEPQHF.

This chain uses TRBV6-5 with TRBJ1-1; 7 nucleotides agree with TRBD1. The CDR3 runs to 15 residues. V dropped 3 bases and J dropped 0; count of bases not matched to a gene: 4. Per the germline V gene, CDR1 is MNHEY and CDR2 is SVGAGI. The CDR3 DNA follows: TGTGCCAGCAGTTATAGGGGGCGGATGAACACTGAAGCTTTCTTT. Translated: CASSYRGRMNTEAFF.

The chain couples TRBV21-1 to TRBJ1-2. TRBV21-1 is described as a pseudogene. This CDR3 is built from 13 residues. The CDR3 coding sequence is TGTGCCAGCAGGGACGGCTATAACTATGGCTACACCTTC. This encodes CASRDGYNYGYTF.

This sequence joins TRBV5-1 and TRBJ1-1; possibly TRBD1 for D (6 bases). CDR3 length: 15 residues. V lost 2 bases and J lost 1, with 12 bases in between. The germline CDR1 and CDR2 sequences are SGHRS and YFSETQ. The CDR3 sequence: CASSLQGPPNTEAFF. CDR3 coding DNA: TGCGCCAGCAGCTTACAGGGTCCCCCGAACACTGAAGCTTTCTTT.

This chain connects TRBV9 to TRBJ1-4, with no clear D. The germline V gene encodes CDR1 SGDLS and CDR2 YYNGEE. V lost 4 bases, J lost 1 base, and 11 bases lay in between. CDR3 length equals 15 residues. The CDR3 DNA follows: TGTGCCAGCAGCCCGGAGATGGTAACTAATGAAAAACTGTTTTTT. Translating it yields CASSPEMVTNEKLFF. The whole variable domain, filled in from reference TRBV9 and TRBJ1-4, reads DSGVTQTPKHLITATGQRVTLRCSPRSGDLSVYWYQQSLDQGLQFLIQYYNGEERAKGNILERFSAQQFPDLHSELNLSSLELGDSALYFCASSPEMVTNEKLFFGSGTQLSVL.

This chain connects TRBV19 to TRBJ2-5, with 9 bases that match TRBD1. J lost 2 bases, V lost 1 base, and 5 bases had no gene match. The CDR3 contains 16 residues. The germline gives CDR1 LNHDA, CDR2 SQIVND (reference sequence). The CDR3 bases are TGTGCCAGTAGTATAGGTCGACAGGGGGTACAAGAGACCCAGTACTTC. Translation gives CASSIGRQGVQETQYF.

This chain links TRBV18 with TRBJ2-2; D gene uncertain. Germline lookup yields CDR1 KGHSH and CDR2 LQKENI. This CDR3 is built from 15 residues. Trimming stripped 0 bases from V and 6 bases from J, with 11 bases between. The CDR3 here is CASSPPLRDPGELFF. CDR3 coding DNA: TGTGCCAGCTCACCACCGTTAAGGGATCCCGGGGAGCTGTTTTTT. Supplemented by reference TRBV18 and TRBJ2-2, the full variable domain reads NAGVMQNPRHLVRRRGQEARLRCSPMKGHSHVYWYRQLPEEGLKFMVYLQKENIIDESGMPKERFSAEFPKEGPSILRIQQVVRGDSAAYFCASSPPLRDPGELFFGEGSRLTVL.